What follows are 9 T cell receptor beta chains derived from one specimen sequenced in a study of shared clonotypes between healthy human individuals. Profiling relied on immunoSEQ multiplex PCR, and the TCRdb table lists in-frame clones only, not all of them. The sample has about 1.5 million clones, under 99% seen once; the top ten hold 0.4% to 0.45%. The sequencing sample was made of naive CD4+ T cells sorted from blood. Subset specified: CD45RA+ positively selected. The receptor source for this set is a man in his thirties or forties in good health.

The V call is TRBV2, the J call TRBJ1-1, with a weak D call TRBD1 (5 bases). V was pared by 5 bases and J by 6 bases, with 16 bases between. The CDR3 is made up of 14 amino acids. Germline assignment: CDR1 SNHLY and CDR2 FYNNEI. The CDR3 loop is CASSTGWIVSEAFF. The DNA of the CDR3 is TGTGCCAGCAGTACAGGCTGGATTGTTTCTGAAGCTTTCTTT.

V and J are TRBV5-1 and TRBJ2-3; possibly TRBD1 or TRBD2 for D (5 bases each). V dropped 0 bases and J dropped 1 base, with 18 bases sitting between them. This CDR3 is built from 18 residues. CDR1 SGHRS and CDR2 YFSETQ come from the germline V gene. The CDR3 nucleotides are TGCGCCAGCAGCTTGGCAAAGAGGGGTAGCTTGGGCACAGATACGCAGTATTTT. It specifies CASSLAKRGSLGTDTQYF.

This CDR3 is CASSLTGPRDQPQHF. CDR3 nucleotide sequence: TGTGCCAGTAGTCTAACCGGGCCTAGGGATCAGCCCCAGCATTTT. This chain links TRBV19 with TRBJ1-5; unclear D gene. V lost 5 bases and J 5 bases, leaving 16 bases between the germline ends. This CDR3 is built from 15 residues. Per the germline V gene, CDR1 is LNHDA and CDR2 is SQIVND (reference sequence).

This chain joins TRBV2 and TRBJ2-7; 10 bases fit TRBD2. The V gene end was trimmed by 7 bases and the J gene end by 2 bases; junction bases not matched to a gene: 5. The germline gives CDR1 SNHLY, CDR2 FYNNEI. The length of the CDR3 is 14 residues. The CDR3 DNA reads as TGTGCCAGCATACTAGCGGGACCGACCTACGAGCAGTACTTC. Its translation: CASILAGPTYEQYF.

The CDR3 loop reads CASSDLGVSSTDTQYF. The CDR3 region has the DNA TGTGCCAGCAGCGACCTTGGGGTTTCCAGCACAGATACGCAGTATTTT. The V gene is TRBV5-6, the J gene TRBJ2-3; no clear D gene. CDR1 is SGHDT and CDR2 is YYEEEE in the germline V gene. The V and J ends lost 4 bases and 0 bases respectively, with 15 bases between them. The CDR3 length is 16 residues.

This chain uses TRBV18 with TRBJ2-1; 8 nucleotides agree with TRBD2. There are 15 residues in the CDR3. V shed 8 bases, J shed 6 bases, and the junction held 12 bases outside the gene matches. CDR1 is KGHSH and CDR2 is LQKENI in the germline V gene. The CDR3 is CASRPAGGGTNEQFF. The CDR3 region has the DNA TGTGCCAGCCGACCGGCGGGAGGAGGGACCAATGAGCAGTTCTTC.

This clone was seen just once. This chain links TRBV7-9 with TRBJ2-1, with D possibly being TRBD2 (5 bases). V was clipped by 0 bases and J by 8 bases, with 11 bases between them. This CDR3 comprises 14 residues. Germline CDR1 is SEHNR and CDR2 is FQNEAQ (reference sequence). The CDR3 reads CASSLAGALDEQFF. The CDR3 nucleotides are TGTGCCAGCAGCTTAGCGGGAGCCTTAGATGAGCAGTTCTTC.

This chain connects TRBV5-4 to TRBJ2-4; possibly TRBD2 for D (6 bases). The CDR3 runs to 17 residues. Germline CDR1 is SGHNT and CDR2 is YYREEE (reference sequence). V lost 1 base and J 8 bases, leaving 22 bases between the germline ends. Written as DNA, the CDR3 is TGTGCCAGCAGCTTGCCCGCAGGAGGGCCAGAAGGGGACATTCAGTACTTC. This gives the protein CASSLPAGGPEGDIQYF. Supplemented by reference TRBV5-4 and TRBJ2-4, the full variable domain reads ETGVTQSPTHLIKTRGQQVTLRCSSQSGHNTVSWYQQALGQGPQFIFQYYREEENGRGNFPPRFSGLQFPNYSSELNVNALELDDSALYLCASSLPAGGPEGDIQYFGAGTRLSVL.

V and J are TRBV6-4 and TRBJ1-5; a possible D gene is TRBD1 (6 bases). CDR1 MRHNA and CDR2 SNTAGT come from the germline V gene. This CDR3 has 13 residues. V lost 5 bases and J lost 7, with 12 bases in between. The DNA of the CDR3 is TGTGCCAGCAGTATCGAGGGGGGCCAGCCCCAGCATTTT. Translating it yields CASSIEGGQPQHF.